The table lists the clone carrying this TCR beta chain with a count of one. The data are from a study of blood T cell repertoires in COVID-19. Original analysis: Estimates of nucleated cell counts were drawn from the amplification of reference gene primers. Sequencing used immunoSEQ multiplex PCR; TCRdb keeps in-frame clones, though not all of them. V, J and clone size reflect that table, while D and trimming were determined from the DNA. The table lists fewer than 250,000 clones, about 86% of them singletons. V shed 7 bases, J shed 6 bases, and the junction held 6 bases outside the gene matches. The length of the CDR3 is 13 residues. Per the germline V gene, CDR1 is SGHDN and CDR2 is FVKESK.

The sequenced material came from PBMCs or T cells enriched from blood (not recorded which). The sequence was obtained from a woman in her 50s with acute COVID-19. J is TRBJ2-1 and V is TRBV14, with TRBD1 matching over 7 bases. CDR3 bases: TGTGCCAGCAACCGACAGGGAACCAATGAGCAGTTCTTC. It specifies CASNRQGTNEQFF.